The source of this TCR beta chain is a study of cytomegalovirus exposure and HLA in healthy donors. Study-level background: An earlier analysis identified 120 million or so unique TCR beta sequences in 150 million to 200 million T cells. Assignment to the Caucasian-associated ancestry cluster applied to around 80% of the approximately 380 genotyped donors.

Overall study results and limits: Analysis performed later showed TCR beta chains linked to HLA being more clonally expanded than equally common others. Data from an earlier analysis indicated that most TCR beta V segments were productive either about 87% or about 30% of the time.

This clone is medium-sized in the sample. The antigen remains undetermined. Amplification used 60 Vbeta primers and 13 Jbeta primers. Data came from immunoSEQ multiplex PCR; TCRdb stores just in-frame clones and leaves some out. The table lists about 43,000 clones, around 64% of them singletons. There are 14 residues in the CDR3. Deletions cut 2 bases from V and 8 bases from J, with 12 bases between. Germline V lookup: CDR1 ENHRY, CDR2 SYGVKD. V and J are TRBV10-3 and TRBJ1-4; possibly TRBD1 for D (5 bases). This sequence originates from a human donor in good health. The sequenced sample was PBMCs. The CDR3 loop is CAISETGGREKLFF. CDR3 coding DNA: TGTGCCATCAGTGAGACAGGCGGGAGGGAAAAACTGTTTTTT.